This T cell receptor beta chain came from a study of shared clonotypes between healthy human individuals. In the study overall: Three plates were used per donor for CD4 naive, three for CD4 memory, two for CD8 naive and one for CD8 memory.

Naive-designated CD8 cells lacked CD45RO, were positively enriched for CCR7, and omitted terminally differentiated effector memory CD45RA+ cells. Across several immunoSEQ plates, the genomic DNA of each subset was split evenly. In the original processing: Filtering was not the same, since immunoSEQ gave junction-only sequences without quality scores. The data were produced by immunoSEQ multiplex PCR, yet TCRdb's version contains in-frame clones alone and is incomplete. V and J calls plus clone size are reproduced from that table; the DNA served to infer D and trimming. The table lists hundreds of thousands of clones, roughly 95% of them singletons. V dropped 8 bases and J dropped 1 base, with 5 bases sitting between them. The CDR3 is 11 amino acids. The germline CDR1 and CDR2 sequences are MNHEY and SMNVEV (reference sequence).

This chain uses TRBV27 with TRBJ2-5, with no clear D. The sequence came from a woman under 40 in good health. Material for sequencing was naive CD8+ T cells sorted from blood. CDR3 DNA sequence: TGTGCCAGCGGCCTCCAAGAGACCCAGTACTTC. This gives the protein CASGLQETQYF.